These 25 T cell receptor beta chains came from one sample sequenced in a study of T cells in Graves' hyperthyroidism and ophthalmopathy (dated by TCRdb to about 2019). The library was obtained by multiplex PCR. Sequencing took place on an Illumina HiSeq 2000. The TCR beta CDR3 regions were amplified from the RNA transcripts. The first round of RT-PCR for the TCR CDR3 was performed with the HTBI primer set and the Qiagen OneStep RT-PCR kit. TCRdb ran its own pipeline on the public reads, namely fastp trimming at Q25 and MiXCR clone calling, and kept in-frame beta chains. Rows are unified per CDR3 protein, each entry keeping the most common DNA and genes. The sample has 330,000 or so distinct CDR3 sequences on record, around 18% of them singletons. The ten largest make up roughly 16% of the sample. Specimen: blood. These receptors originate from a middle-aged woman with Graves' ophthalmopathy.

This clonotype appeared many times. The chain is built from TRBV6-1 and TRBJ2-1, with D perhaps assigned TRBD1 or TRBD2 (5 bases each). The germline V gene encodes CDR1 MNHNS and CDR2 SASEGT. The CDR3 contains 14 residues. Trimming took 9 bases from V and 6 from J, leaving 18 bases between them. The CDR3 region has the DNA TGTGCCAGTAGACTCCGGGACGCCATCAATGAGCAGTTCTTC. Encoded protein: CASRLRDAINEQFF.

In this sample, this clonotype turned up many times. The chain uses TRBV15 and TRBJ2-2; D unresolved. Trimming removed 4 bases at V and 7 bases at J, with 7 bases between. The CDR3 has 12 amino acids. In germline, CDR1 is LNHNV, CDR2 YYDKDF (reference sequence). The CDR3 sequence: CATSMVGGELFF. CDR3 DNA: TGTGCCACCAGCATGGTGGGCGGGGAGCTGTTTTTT.

This clonotype has more than one count but fewer than ten. The chain joins TRBV12-3 or TRBV12-4 to TRBJ1-2; perhaps TRBD1 as D (6 bases). The CDR3 is 14 residues long. V shed 5 bases and J shed 2 bases, with 12 bases lying between them. CDR3 in amino acids: CASSVGDTNYGYTF. CDR3 DNA sequence: TGTGCCAGCAGTGTGGGGGACACAAACTATGGCTACACCTTC.

This clonotype has at least ten counts. The chain joins TRBV6-1 to TRBJ1-1, with unresolved D. CDR1 MNHNS and CDR2 SASEGT come from the germline V gene. This CDR3 is built from 11 residues. V lost 4 bases to trimming and J lost 10 bases, with 10 bases between them. Written as DNA, the CDR3 is TGTGCCAGCAGTGCATGGGTGGGAGCTTTCTTT. Its translation: CASSAWVGAFF.

The CDR3: CASRVAGGETQYF. CDR3 sequence (DNA): TGTGCCAGCAGAGTAGCGGGAGGGGAGACCCAGTACTTC. The chain combines TRBV28 with TRBJ2-5; 11 positions agree with TRBD2. The CDR3 has 13 amino acids. The V gene's germline CDR1 is MDHEN and CDR2 SYDVKM. Trimming took 6 bases from V and 5 from J; bases not matched to a gene: 2.

At least ten counts were recorded for this clonotype. This sequence joins TRBV6-2 or TRBV6-3 and TRBJ2-5; D is ambiguous. The germline gives CDR1 MNHEY, CDR2 SVGEGT. The ends were cut back, 0 bases at V and 2 bases at J, with 7 bases in the middle. CDR3 size: 14 residues. The CDR3 DNA follows: TGTGCCAGCAGTTACTCCCGGTTTCAAGAGACCCAGTACTTC. Translating gives CASSYSRFQETQYF.

This clonotype was observed many times. The chain carries TRBV29-1 and TRBJ2-7, with D possibly TRBD1 on 8 matching bases. The CDR3 is 13 residues long. Trimming removed 7 bases at V and 6 bases at J, with 19 bases between. Per germline, CDR1 SQVTM and CDR2 ANQGSEA. The DNA of the CDR3 is TGCAGCGCCCAGGACAGGGAGGGCCTCGAGCAGTACTTC. Translated: CSAQDREGLEQYF.

This clonotype has a count of ten or more. V and J are TRBV20-1 and TRBJ2-7; 11 bases agree with TRBD1. V shed 6 bases and J 7 bases; nucleotides not matched to a gene: 17. CDR3 length: 16 residues. In germline, CDR1 is DFQATT, CDR2 SNEGSKA (reference sequence). CDR3 residues: CSARTGGRFRSGEQYF. CDR3 nucleotide sequence: TGCAGTGCACGGACAGGGGGCCGGTTCCGCTCCGGAGAGCAGTACTTC.

The sample holds many counts of this clonotype. The chain links TRBV7-9 to TRBJ2-7, with D unclear. The CDR3 contains 11 residues. V was trimmed by 2 bases and J by 7 bases, leaving 6 bases between them. Germline V gene sequence: CDR1 SEHNR, CDR2 FQNEAQ (reference sequence). CDR3: CASSLNHEQYF. The CDR3 DNA follows: TGTGCCAGCAGCTTAAACCATGAGCAGTACTTC.

This clonotype was counted a few times. This chain connects TRBV9 to TRBJ1-2; no firm D call. CDR1 is SGDLS, CDR2 YYNGEE, per germline. V lost 4 bases to trimming and J lost 4 bases, with 17 bases between them. The CDR3 extends over 15 amino acids. CDR3 sequence: CASSPDVDLFYGYTF. The CDR3 nucleotides are TGTGCCAGCAGCCCAGATGTCGACCTATTCTATGGCTACACCTTC.

This clonotype was seen repeatedly, ten times or more. The chain carries TRBV20-1 and TRBJ2-7, with D uncertain. Trimming took off 2 bases at V and 3 bases at J, with 14 bases between the two ends. This CDR3 is 14 amino acids long. Germline CDR1 DFQATT, CDR2 SNEGSKA (reference sequence). The CDR3 region is CSARSSLNLYEQYF. The CDR3 bases are TGCAGTGCTAGATCGTCTCTAAACCTCTACGAGCAGTACTTC.

On this clonotype: The conserved phenylalanine or tryptophan is not found at the CDR3 terminus, so this likely reflects a read error. This chain uses TRBV2 with TRBJ1-2; TRBD1 aligns across 9 bases. The CDR3 spans 13 residues. The V gene end was trimmed by 0 bases and the J gene end by 8 bases; junction bases not matched to a gene: 1. Germline V gene lookup returns CDR1 SNHLY and CDR2 FYNNEI. This chain's CDR3 is CASSEATGGGYTL. CDR3 coding DNA: TGTGCCAGCAGTGAAGCAACAGGGGGCGGCTACACCCTC.

This clonotype was observed at least ten times. The chain carries TRBV24-1 and TRBJ2-2; tentative D call: TRBD1 (6 bases). Germline V CDR1 and CDR2: KGHDR, SFDVKD. The CDR3 is 17 amino acids. Trimming removed 0 bases at V and 2 bases at J, with 12 bases between. The CDR3 DNA reads as TGTGCCACCAGTGATTTGCCCGGGACACGTAACACCGGGGAGCTGTTTTTT. It yields the protein CATSDLPGTRNTGELFF.

At least ten counts were recorded for this clonotype. Mismatch with germline at one junction end may stem from a read error. The chain recombines TRBV2 with TRBJ2-7, with D perhaps matching TRBD2 (5 bases). The CDR3 contains 16 residues. The germline gives CDR1 SNHLY, CDR2 FYNNEI. The CDR3 sequence is CASSEEGQPKYYEQYF. The CDR3 nucleotides are TGTGCCAGCAGCGAAGAGGGCCAACCAAAATACTACGAGCAGTACTTC.

This clonotype was observed many times. This rearrangement joins TRBV2 to TRBJ2-4; either TRBD1 or TRBD2 may supply D (5 bases each). This CDR3 region has 13 residues. Looked up from germline, CDR1 is SNHLY and CDR2 is FYNNEI. The V end was cut by 8 bases, the J end by 6 bases, with 14 bases between. For the CDR3, the DNA is TGTGCCAGCGTTGTGGGGGTCGGAAACATTCAGTACTTC. It specifies CASVVGVGNIQYF. The variable domain in full, completed from reference TRBV2 and TRBJ2-4, reads EPEVTQTPSHQVTQMGQEVILRCVPISNHLYFYWYRQILGQKVEFLVSFYNNEISEKSEIFDDQFSVERPDGSNFTLKIRSTKLEDSAMYFCASVVGVGNIQYFGAGTRLSVL.

Worth noting for this clonotype: Just one base apart from a much larger clone, this may be a read error. The chain has TRBV10-3 and TRBJ1-2; no clear D. V lost 3 bases and J 8 bases, leaving 10 bases between the germline ends. The CDR3 runs to 12 residues. The V gene's germline CDR1 is ENHRY and CDR2 SYGVKD. The DNA for the CDR3 is TGTGCCATCAGTGATTTCAGCGGCGGCTACACCTTC. This translates into CAISDFSGGYTF.

This clonotype came up many times. The rearrangement uses TRBV30 and TRBJ2-2, with 12 bases matching TRBD2. CDR3 length: 16 amino acids. Trimming took 0 bases from V and 1 from J; bases not matched to a gene: 0. Per germline, CDR1 GTSNPN and CDR2 SVGIG (reference sequence). The CDR3 loop is CAWSVLAGGNTGELFF. As DNA, the CDR3 is TGTGCCTGGAGTGTACTAGCGGGAGGGAACACCGGGGAGCTGTTTTTT.

This clonotype was detected many times. The chain joins TRBV27 to TRBJ2-7; 10 bases match TRBD2. V shed 5 bases and J 3 bases; nucleotides not matched to a gene: 13. CDR1 and CDR2 from the germline V gene are MNHEY and SMNVEV (reference sequence). The CDR3 spans 17 residues. CDR3 protein: CASSRTLAGVVNYEQYF. The CDR3 DNA reads as TGTGCCAGCAGTCGAACTCTAGCGGGAGTTGTCAACTACGAGCAGTACTTC.

The table lists this clonotype with a few counts. Compared with germline, one end of the junction differs, possibly owing to a read error. The chain couples TRBV7-8 to TRBJ1-5; D unclear. Germline CDR1 reads SGHVS; CDR2 reads FQNEAQ. The CDR3 totals 13 residues. The CDR3 DNA reads TGTGCCGGCAGCCAGGACCCCCGCGGGCCCCAGCATTTT. Protein sequence: CAGSQDPRGPQHF.

This chain links TRBV12-3 or TRBV12-4 with TRBJ2-7; the D gene could be TRBD1 or TRBD2 (5 bases each). The CDR3 has 12 amino acids. V was cut by 3 bases and J by 6 bases, with 9 bases left in between. CDR3 bases: TGTGCCAGCAGTTTCGGGACGCTCGAGCAGTACTTC. Protein: CASSFGTLEQYF.

This clonotype has a count of ten or more. The chain carries TRBV29-1 and TRBJ2-7, with TRBD2 identical over 11 bases. The trim removed 6 bases at V and 6 bases at J, leaving 16 bases unmatched. The CDR3 is made up of 16 amino acids. Germline CDR1 is SQVTM and CDR2 is ANQGSEA. The CDR3 sequence: CSVSPGSISGRGEQYF. CDR3 nucleotide sequence: TGCAGCGTCTCGCCGGGTAGCATTAGCGGGAGGGGCGAGCAGTACTTC.

Ten or more counts support this clonotype. The J gene is TRBJ2-7, the V gene TRBV20-1, with 8 bases fitting TRBD2. Germline-derived CDR1 and CDR2 are DFQATT and SNEGSKA (reference sequence). The CDR3 has 15 amino acids. Unmatched junction bases numbered 10, after V lost 5 bases and J lost 1 base. CDR3 sequence (DNA): TGCAGTGCTCCCGCCCGTACTAGCGGTTCCTACGAGCAGTACTTC. This sequence encodes CSAPARTSGSYEQYF.

On this clonotype: A much larger clonotype is one base distant, so this may be a read error. The rearrangement links TRBV19 to TRBJ1-1, with D tentatively TRBD1 (5 bases). CDR1 is LNHDA, CDR2 SQIVND, per germline (reference sequence). Trimming pared 8 bases from V and 5 bases from J, leaving 24 bases between. CDR3 length: 16 amino acids. CDR3 amino acids: CASGRRQKHPGTEAFF. The CDR3, as DNA: TGTGCCAGTGGTAGGCGACAGAAACACCCGGGAACTGAAGCTTTCTTT.

Many counts were recorded for this clonotype. The V call is TRBV5-1, the J call TRBJ1-5; D might be TRBD1 (5 bases). V was cut by 4 bases and J by 8 bases, with 16 bases left in between. CDR1 is SGHRS, CDR2 YFSETQ, per germline. The CDR3 runs 14 residues. CDR3 nucleotide sequence: TGCGCCAGCAGCACTGGTCCCCTCAGGGAGCCCCAGCATTTT. It yields the protein CASSTGPLREPQHF.

This clonotype was counted at least ten times. The J gene is TRBJ1-1, the V gene TRBV4-1, with D possibly TRBD1 on 6 matching bases. Trimming left V 1 base short and J 0 bases short, with 18 bases between. From germline, CDR1 is MGHRA and CDR2 YSYEKL. The CDR3 is made up of 18 amino acids. CDR3: CASSQGGTSGAMNTEAFF. In DNA form, the CDR3 reads TGCGCCAGCAGCCAAGGGGGGACGTCGGGGGCCATGAACACTGAAGCTTTCTTT.